The clone carrying this T cell receptor (beta chain) has ten or more counts. Antigen: not known. Total RNA came from unfractionated whole blood. These data come from a study of human T cells and chemical hapten exposure. TCRdb re-derived calls from the 5' RACE reads in MiXCR, one entry per CDR3 protein. Of around 140,000 distinct CDR3 sequences listed, 4.1% are singletons. Points from the study as a whole: Once DPC sensitization occurred, TCRs above 1 in 1000 frequency showed no change.

With V trimmed by 0 bases and J by 4 bases, 9 bases remained unmatched. Germline V gene sequence: CDR1 DFQATT, CDR2 SNEGSKA (reference sequence). The CDR3 covers 18 residues. The receptor's source is a female donor in good health. The chain carries TRBV20-1 and TRBJ2-3; 14 bases line up with TRBD2. CDR3 residues: CSARDLGLAGELADTQYF. The CDR3 nucleotides are TGCAGTGCTAGAGATCTGGGACTAGCGGGGGAGCTCGCAGATACGCAGTATTTT.